This T cell receptor (beta chain) is drawn from a study of control samples from healthy donors and cancer patients. The repertoire was sequenced with immunoSEQ multiplex PCR; TCRdb's copy has only in-frame clones and lacks some. The table shows 400,000 to 450,000 clones, with 75% to 95% occurring only once. V dropped 1 base and J dropped 4; count of bases not matched to a gene: 7. The CDR3 is 16 amino acids. Germline V gene lookup returns CDR1 SGHRS and CDR2 YFSETQ. Sequenced: PBMCs. This TCR was recovered from a man aged 35 to 55 with head and neck cancer. The chain employs TRBV5-1 and TRBJ2-3, with 9 nucleotides matching TRBD1. CDR3 in amino acids: CASSLITGGAADTQYF. The CDR3 bases are TGCGCCAGCAGCTTGATTACAGGGGGCGCAGCAGATACGCAGTATTTT.